The clone carrying this T cell receptor (beta chain) was seen a few times. What it binds is not known. The sample comes from a study of blood T cells in healthy people across ages. Together with a sample-barcoded 5' primer, a J-beta primer mix was included in a second PCR lasting about 6 to 11 cycles. No fewer than 2.5 million CDR3-containing paired-end reads came from each sample. Each CDR3 protein is one row after TCRdb ran MiXCR on the 5' RACE reads. Here the sample spans over 1,500,000 distinct CDR3 sequences, around 42% being singletons. Germline CDR1 and CDR2: SGHTA and FQGNSA. Trimming removed 5 bases at V and 7 bases at J, with 18 bases between. This CDR3 comprises 14 residues. General study findings and limits: Relative to aged donors, long-lived donors carried more naive CD4+ cells and displayed higher diversity.

The rearrangement uses TRBV7-2 and TRBJ2-7, with D perhaps matching TRBD1 or TRBD2 (5 bases each). The sequence was collected from a human donor in good health. Sequencing was carried out using blood. The CDR3 loop is CASSIIGTEKEQYF. CDR3 nucleotides: TGTGCCAGCAGCATTATCGGGACGGAGAAAGAGCAGTACTTC.